The 23 T cell receptor beta chains reported below all come from one sample, sequenced in a study of T cell repertoires in cytomegalovirus infection. One entry per CDR3 protein results from TCRdb running MiXCR on the reads. The table shows 600,000 to 800,000 distinct CDR3 sequences, with less than 25% occurring only once. What was sequenced was CD8+ T cells from PBMCs. The origin of the receptors is a human donor in good health (CMV status not recorded). Some clones in this sample may be carry-over from other donors' samples.

The CDR3 loop reads CASSPETGASYEQFF. CDR3 coding DNA: TGCGCCAGCAGCCCGGAGACAGGGGCTAGCTATGAGCAGTTCTTC. V usage is TRBV4-1 and J usage is TRBJ2-1; 8 bases align to TRBD1. Germline loops: CDR1 MGHRA, CDR2 YSYEKL. With 4 bases clipped from V and 8 bases from J, the junction kept 10 bases outside the gene matches. This CDR3 contains 15 residues.

The chain is built from TRBV9 and TRBJ2-1; 10 bases line up with TRBD2. This CDR3 comprises 14 residues. In germline, CDR1 is SGDLS, CDR2 YYNGEE. Trimming at V came to 6 bases and at J to 9 bases, leaving 9 bases not matched to a gene. For the CDR3, the DNA is TGTGCCAGCAAAGGCAGCGGGGGGGCCGGTGAGCAGTTCTTC. It yields the protein CASKGSGGAGEQFF.

This chain links TRBV29-1 with TRBJ2-2; no clear D gene. There are 11 residues in the CDR3. CDR1 is SQVTM, CDR2 ANQGSEA, per germline. V lost 5 bases to trimming and J lost 5 bases, with 6 bases between them. The CDR3 region has the DNA TGCAGCGTTCCCGGAACCGGGGAGCTGTTTTTT. Translation: CSVPGTGELFF.

This clonotype has a count of ten or more. The CDR3 loop is CASSYGADEKLFF. The CDR3, as DNA: TGTGCCAGCAGTTACGGCGCGGATGAAAAACTGTTTTTT. The chain carries TRBV6-5 and TRBJ1-4, with D uncertain. The CDR3 has 13 amino acids. CDR1 is MNHEY and CDR2 is SVGAGI in the germline V gene. V was cut by 2 bases and J by 6 bases, with 7 bases left in between.

This clonotype has only a few counts. The V and J genes are TRBV10-3 and TRBJ2-1; 12 bases align to TRBD1. CDR3 length: 17 residues. Germline lookup yields CDR1 ENHRY and CDR2 SYGVKD. V gave up 2 bases and J gave up 5 bases; unmatched junction bases: 7. Here the CDR3 reads CAISEPKGQGADNEQFF. CDR3 DNA sequence: TGTGCCATCAGTGAGCCAAAGGGACAGGGGGCGGACAATGAGCAGTTCTTC.

About this clonotype itself: It may be a read error: a sequence one base away is much more abundant. The V and J genes are TRBV2 and TRBJ2-7; no reliable D call. The V and J ends lost 6 bases and 2 bases respectively, with 5 bases between them. The germline CDR1 and CDR2 sequences are SNHLY and FYNNEI. This CDR3 comprises 11 residues. The CDR3 nucleotides are TGTGCCAGCAGCTTAACCTACGAGCAGTACGTC. This encodes CASSLTYEQYV.

This clonotype was counted many times. CDR3 bases: TGTGCCAGCAGCTTATTTTTGACTAGCGGGGGCGATGAGCAGTTCTTC. Translated, it gives CASSLFLTSGGDEQFF. This rearrangement joins TRBV7-6 to TRBJ2-1, with TRBD2 identical over 12 bases. From germline, CDR1 is SGHVS and CDR2 FNYEAQ. Losses at the gene ends were 2 bases for V and 8 bases for J; bases not matched to a gene: 7. The length of the CDR3 is 16 residues.

The sample holds many counts of this clonotype. CDR3 amino acids: CASSPRQVPYEQYF. DNA of the CDR3: TGTGCCAGCAGCCCCCGACAGGTTCCCTACGAGCAGTACTTC. The chain has TRBV7-8 and TRBJ2-7; possible D gene TRBD1, 6 bases. Between the trimmed V and J ends, which lost 5 bases and 2 bases, there was a span of 13 bases. In germline, CDR1 is SGHVS, CDR2 FQNEAQ. This CDR3 has 14 amino acids.

The V call is TRBV29-1, the J call TRBJ2-1; possibly TRBD1 or TRBD2 for D (6 bases each). This CDR3 spans 14 amino acids. V lost 3 bases to trimming and J lost 7 bases, with 16 bases between them. Per the germline V gene, CDR1 is SQVTM and CDR2 is ANQGSEA. The CDR3 region is CSVEEGGARNEQFF. The CDR3 nucleotides read TGCAGCGTTGAGGAGGGGGGCGCCAGGAATGAGCAGTTCTTC.

V is TRBV2 and J is TRBJ2-7; D gene unclear. The germline gives CDR1 SNHLY, CDR2 FYNNEI. This CDR3 has 12 amino acids. Trimming removed 6 bases at V and 3 bases at J, with 9 bases between. This CDR3 is CASRGSYYEQYF. In DNA, the CDR3 is TGTGCCAGCAGGGGCAGTTACTACGAGCAGTACTTC.

A few counts support this clonotype. This chain joins TRBV7-9 and TRBJ1-2; 10 bases map to TRBD1. CDR1 is SEHNR and CDR2 is FQNEAQ in the germline V gene (reference sequence). After removal of 5 bases from V and 3 bases from J, the junction contained 6 bases not matched to a gene. The CDR3 consists of 15 residues. The CDR3 DNA reads as TGTGCCAGCAGCGGGCCCGGGACAGGGGACTATGGCTACACCTTC. Its protein product is CASSGPGTGDYGYTF. The variable domain in full, completed from reference TRBV7-9 and TRBJ1-2, reads DTGVSQNPRHKITKRGQNVTFRCDPISEHNRLYWYRQTLGQGPEFLTYFQNEAQLEKSRLLSDRFSAERPKGSFSTLEIQRTEQGDSAMYLCASSGPGTGDYGYTFGSGTRLTVV.

The rearrangement links TRBV5-5 to TRBJ2-6, with D possibly TRBD2 on 7 matching bases. The germline V and J ends were trimmed by 4 bases and 2 bases, with 13 bases remaining between them. CDR3 length: 16 residues. CDR1 and CDR2 (germline): SGHKS, YYEKEE (reference sequence). In DNA form, the CDR3 reads TGTGCCAGCAGCCCCTGGGGGGGCGCTGGGGCCAACGTCCTGACTTTC. Protein sequence: CASSPWGGAGANVLTF.

This clonotype was seen a handful of times. The genes are TRBV28 and TRBJ2-3; 13 bases match TRBD2. After removal of 4 bases from V and 2 bases from J, the junction contained 3 bases not matched to a gene. Germline CDR1 is MDHEN and CDR2 is SYDVKM. The CDR3 is 16 residues long. The CDR3 DNA sequence: TGTGCCAGCAGTTCGGGACTAGCGGGGCCCACAGATACGCAGTATTTT. Protein: CASSSGLAGPTDTQYF.

This clonotype has more than one count but fewer than ten. The chain is built from TRBV28 and TRBJ2-6, with D tentatively TRBD1 (6 bases). Looked up from germline, CDR1 is MDHEN and CDR2 is SYDVKM. Trimming shortened V by 5 bases and J by 1 base, and 18 bases separated the two germline ends. The CDR3 runs to 18 residues. CDR3 amino acids: CASSTWTVNPSGANVLTF. The CDR3 DNA reads TGTGCCAGCAGTACCTGGACAGTCAATCCGTCTGGGGCCAACGTCCTGACTTTC.

The table lists this clonotype with many counts. This sequence joins TRBV7-9 and TRBJ2-3, with 7 bases that match TRBD1. The V gene end was trimmed by 5 bases and the J gene end by 0 bases; junction bases not matched to a gene: 11. The germline CDR1 and CDR2 sequences are SEHNR and FQNEAQ (reference sequence). The CDR3 runs 17 residues. The DNA of the CDR3 is TGTGCCAGCAGCCTTGTACAGGGGAAGACTAGCACAGATACGCAGTATTTT. Translated, it gives CASSLVQGKTSTDTQYF.

V usage is TRBV20-1 and J usage is TRBJ1-2, with 7 bases that match TRBD1. V shed 3 bases and J 6 bases; nucleotides not matched to a gene: 16. The CDR3 totals 16 residues. Germline CDR1 reads DFQATT; CDR2 reads SNEGSKA (reference sequence). CDR3 DNA sequence: TGCAGTGCTAGGGACAGGTTAATAGCCCGAGGCGATGGCTACACCTTC. This sequence encodes CSARDRLIARGDGYTF.

This clonotype turned up a few times. The chain combines TRBV4-2 with TRBJ2-3; D is unresolved. Per the germline V gene, CDR1 is LGHNA and CDR2 is YNFKEQ. The V gene lost 0 bases and the J gene lost 6 bases, with 16 bases spanning the gap. CDR3 length equals 16 residues. The CDR3 protein is CASSQDGRQWLDTQYF. CDR3 nucleotide sequence: TGTGCCAGCAGCCAAGATGGTCGGCAGTGGCTGGATACGCAGTATTTT.

V is TRBV2 and J is TRBJ2-7; a weak D match, TRBD1 (5 bases). In germline, CDR1 is SNHLY, CDR2 FYNNEI. Trimming cost V 7 bases and J 6 bases, with 13 bases left between them. CDR3 length: 12 amino acids. The CDR3 bases are TGTGCCAGCAATCCCAGCGACAGCGAGCAGTACTTC. This sequence encodes CASNPSDSEQYF.

This clonotype came up a few times. The genes are TRBV7-9 and TRBJ2-5; D possibly uses TRBD1 or TRBD2 (5 bases each). The V end was cut by 6 bases, the J end by 3 bases, with 17 bases between. The CDR3 loop spans 15 amino acids. The germline V gene has CDR1 SEHNR and CDR2 FQNEAQ (reference sequence). The CDR3 here is CASRTGPSGKETQYF. The CDR3 DNA follows: TGTGCCAGCAGAACAGGTCCGTCCGGGAAAGAGACCCAGTACTTC.

The gene calls are TRBV7-6 and TRBJ2-3; weak D call: TRBD1 (5 bases). This CDR3 has 14 residues. Per the germline V gene, CDR1 is SGHVS and CDR2 is FNYEAQ. Deletions cut 4 bases from V and 4 bases from J, with 12 bases between. CDR3 coding DNA: TGTGCCAGCAGCTCGGGCAGGGTTGCAGATACGCAGTATTTT. This translates into CASSSGRVADTQYF.

This chain uses TRBV7-9 with TRBJ2-1; D perhaps matches TRBD2 (5 bases). The CDR3 is made up of 16 amino acids. The V gene's germline CDR1 is SEHNR and CDR2 FQNEAQ (reference sequence). Trimming stripped 1 base from V and 4 bases from J, with 14 bases between. The CDR3 DNA is TGTGCCAGCAGCTTAGGTTCCGGGATTCCTTACAATGAGCAGTTCTTC. It specifies CASSLGSGIPYNEQFF.

About this clonotype: This may come from a read error, since a much larger clone is one base off. The CDR3 spells CASSLAPLGRAGTEELFF. Written as DNA, the CDR3 is TGTGCCAGCAGCTTAGCTCCGCTTGGAAGGGCTGGCACCGAGGAGCTGTTTTTT. This chain connects TRBV7-6 to TRBJ2-2; D not resolved. Germline V lookup: CDR1 SGHVS, CDR2 FNYEAQ. This CDR3 contains 18 residues.

Turning to this clonotype: A much larger clone lies one base from this, so it may be a read error. The chain uses TRBV6-6 and TRBJ2-2, with D tentatively TRBD1 (7 bases). Germline values: CDR1 MNHNY, CDR2 SVGAGI (reference sequence). This CDR3 is 16 amino acids long. The CDR3 nucleotides are TGTGCCAGCAGTTACTCCAGACAGGGAGGCACCTGGGAGCTGTTTTTT. Translating gives CASSYSRQGGTWELFF.